One sample yielded the 21 T cell receptor beta chains listed below, sequenced in a study of T-cell memory formation after mild COVID-19. Each CDR3 protein is one row after TCRdb ran MiXCR on the 5' RACE reads. The top ten hold around 14% of the sample, which has 410,000 or so distinct CDR3 sequences, about 22% seen once. Sequenced material: PBMCs or a T cell subset sorted from them (not recorded which). The receptor set was obtained from an adult woman who had mild COVID-19 (a few samples of this study predate the infection). Cell type and time point are not known.

The V and J genes are TRBV2 and TRBJ2-7; 8 nucleotides align to TRBD1. Germline V gene data show CDR1 as SNHLY and CDR2 as FYNNEI. The CDR3 spans 14 residues. The V gene end was trimmed by 7 bases and the J gene end by 4 bases; junction bases not matched to a gene: 9. The CDR3: CASTPGQASYEQYF. The CDR3 nucleotides read TGTGCCAGCACCCCGGGACAGGCAAGTTACGAGCAGTACTTC.

V is TRBV4-1 and J is TRBJ1-1, with 7 bases that match TRBD1. The germline V gene has CDR1 MGHRA and CDR2 YSYEKL. With V trimmed by 3 bases and J by 5 bases, 15 bases remained unmatched. This CDR3 is 17 amino acids long. The CDR3 sequence is CASSHILDRSSRTEAFF. CDR3 bases: TGCGCCAGCAGCCATATCTTGGACAGGAGCTCGAGGACTGAAGCTTTCTTT.

In this sample, this clonotype turned up a few times. A much larger clone sits a single nucleotide away, making a read error possible. V gene TRBV6-2 or TRBV6-3 combines with J gene TRBJ2-7; D is unresolved. Trimming left V 5 bases short and J 2 bases short, with 4 bases between. The CDR3 spans 11 residues. The germline gives CDR1 MNHEY, CDR2 SVGEGT. This CDR3 reads CASSPPYEQYF. The CDR3 DNA is TGTGCCAGCAGTCCCCCCTACGAGCAGTACTTC.

The genes are TRBV5-1 and TRBJ1-2, with D uncertain. CDR3 length equals 16 residues. V lost 6 bases and J 8 bases, leaving 26 bases between the germline ends. The V gene's germline CDR1 is SGHRS and CDR2 YFSETQ. The CDR3, as DNA: TGCGCCAGCATACTTCTTCTCCTGGGAGCCCCTGGAGGCTACACCTTC. It specifies CASILLLLGAPGGYTF.

The table lists this clonotype with a few counts. This sequence joins TRBV2 and TRBJ1-4; 9 bases match TRBD1. The ends lost 6 bases at V and 12 bases at J; junction bases unmatched: 11. The CDR3 is 14 amino acids. The germline V gene encodes CDR1 SNHLY and CDR2 FYNNEI. This CDR3 reads CASSLGTGQGELFF. CDR3 in DNA: TGTGCCAGCAGCTTGGGGACAGGGCAAGGGGAACTGTTTTTT.

This chain connects TRBV29-1 to TRBJ2-3; 9 bases match TRBD1. The germline V gene encodes CDR1 SQVTM and CDR2 ANQGSEA. V was clipped by 4 bases and J by 3 bases; unmatched bases: 5. This CDR3 is built from 14 residues. As DNA, the CDR3 is TGCAGCGTTGGGTATGGACAGGGGACAGATACGCAGTATTTT. Its protein product is CSVGYGQGTDTQYF.

The rearrangement links TRBV5-1 to TRBJ2-1; D ambiguous. The germline gives CDR1 SGHRS, CDR2 YFSETQ. Trimming took off 4 bases at V and 8 bases at J, with 10 bases between the two ends. The CDR3 spans 12 residues. CDR3: CASSGVRDEQFF. The CDR3, as DNA: TGCGCCAGCAGCGGGGTCCGGGATGAGCAGTTCTTC.

This clonotype showed up just a few times. This CDR3 is CASSPPGGDTQYF. The CDR3 DNA sequence: TGCGCCAGCAGCCCACCTGGTGGAGATACGCAGTATTTT. The chain is built from TRBV5-1 and TRBJ2-3, with D unclear. The ends were cut back, 4 bases at V and 5 bases at J, with 11 bases in the middle. Germline V gene data show CDR1 as SGHRS and CDR2 as YFSETQ. The CDR3 is made up of 13 amino acids. Looking up the rest from reference TRBV5-1 and TRBJ2-3 gives the full variable domain: KAGVTQTPRYLIKTRGQQVTLSCSPISGHRSVSWYQQTPGQGLQFLFEYFSETQRNKGNFPGRFSGRQFSNSRSEMNVSTLELGDSALYLCASSPPGGDTQYFGPGTRLTVL.

This rearrangement joins TRBV12-3 or TRBV12-4 to TRBJ2-7; no reliable D call. Trimming shortened V by 6 bases and J by 2 bases, and 14 bases separated the two germline ends. This CDR3 has 14 residues. Written as DNA, the CDR3 is TGTGCCAGCAGCCCACCCGGCAGTCCCTACGAGCAGTACTTC. It yields the protein CASSPPGSPYEQYF.

This clonotype was counted only a few times. V gene TRBV18 combines with J gene TRBJ2-5; 7 bases align to TRBD1. There are 13 residues in the CDR3. Germline V gives CDR1 KGHSH, CDR2 LQKENI. Trimming removed 1 base from V and 4 bases from J; junction bases left unmatched: 0. CDR3 coding DNA: TGTGCCAGCTCACCACGGGACAGAGAGACCCAGTACTTC. It yields the protein CASSPRDRETQYF.

This clonotype showed up just a few times. The chain links TRBV15 to TRBJ2-5, with D possibly TRBD2 on 6 matching bases. This CDR3 has 15 residues. Trimming took 1 base from V and 2 from J, leaving 11 bases between them. CDR1 is LNHNV and CDR2 is YYDKDF in the germline V gene (reference sequence). CDR3 DNA: TGTGCCACCAGCAGAGGGAGGGGAGAACAAGAGACCCAGTACTTC. Translated: CATSRGRGEQETQYF.

CDR3 sequence (DNA): TGTGCCAGCAGCGTGGGCGGAGATAGCACAGATACGCAGTATTTT. It codes for CASSVGGDSTDTQYF. This chain uses TRBV9 with TRBJ2-3; no definite D call. V lost 2 bases, J lost 0 bases, and 10 bases lay in between. This CDR3 is 15 amino acids long. Germline CDR1 reads SGDLS; CDR2 reads YYNGEE.

The CDR3 DNA reads TGCAGTGTTCCGGGACAGGTATCCTACGAGCAGTACTTC. Protein product: CSVPGQVSYEQYF. The V and J genes are TRBV20-1 and TRBJ2-7, with TRBD1 identical over 8 bases. The germline V gene has CDR1 DFQATT and CDR2 SNEGSKA (reference sequence). The CDR3 has 13 residues. Trimming took 7 bases from V and 1 from J; bases not matched to a gene: 6.

The rearrangement links TRBV9 to TRBJ2-1; D is undetermined. The V end was cut by 0 bases, the J end by 8 bases, with 3 bases between. Germline CDR1 SGDLS, CDR2 YYNGEE. The CDR3 is 11 amino acids. This chain's CDR3 is CASSVEDEQFF. The CDR3 DNA reads TGTGCCAGCAGCGTAGAGGATGAGCAGTTCTTC.

In its sample, this clonotype was seen a few times. This chain links TRBV19 with TRBJ2-5, with D perhaps matching TRBD2 (5 bases). This CDR3 has 15 residues. Trimming pared 5 bases from V and 0 bases from J, leaving 13 bases between. CDR1 and CDR2 from the germline V gene are LNHDA and SQIVND (reference sequence). This CDR3 is CASSSGLTYQETQYF. CDR3 bases: TGTGCCAGTAGTTCAGGACTCACGTACCAAGAGACCCAGTACTTC.

The rearrangement links TRBV2 to TRBJ2-2; no clear D gene. Deletions cut 3 bases from V and 10 bases from J, with 15 bases between. The CDR3 totals 14 residues. Germline assignment: CDR1 SNHLY and CDR2 FYNNEI. The CDR3 nucleotides are TGTGCCAGCAGTGACTTGGGCGATCCCGTGGAGCTGTTTTTT. Encoded protein: CASSDLGDPVELFF.

This clonotype was seen a few times. The chain couples TRBV5-6 to TRBJ2-7; no clear D gene. The germline gives CDR1 SGHDT, CDR2 YYEEEE. The V and J ends lost 2 bases and 3 bases respectively, with 9 bases between them. The CDR3 is made up of 13 amino acids. CDR3 residues: CASSFVPSYEQYF. As DNA, the CDR3 is TGTGCCAGCAGCTTCGTCCCGAGCTACGAGCAGTACTTC.

The chain couples TRBV23-1 to TRBJ2-7; either TRBD1 or TRBD2 may fit D (6 bases each). TRBV23-1 is reported as an ORF; its role is uncertain. V lost 2 bases and J 0 bases, leaving 14 bases between the germline ends. The CDR3 sequence is 16 residues long. CDR3 nucleotides: TGCGCCAGCAGTCAAAGGGGGGCAGTTCTCTCCTACGAGCAGTACTTC. Encoded protein: CASSQRGAVLSYEQYF.

This CDR3 reads CASSPPGSTYGYTF. CDR3 DNA sequence: TGCGCCAGCAGCCCTCCCGGGTCCACCTATGGCTACACCTTC. The chain recombines TRBV4-3 with TRBJ1-2, with D hard to call. Germline CDR1 and CDR2: LGHNA and YSLEER. V lost 4 bases to trimming and J lost 4 bases, with 13 bases between them. The CDR3 loop spans 14 amino acids.

The genes are TRBV9 and TRBJ1-1; D remains ambiguous. Germline V gene data show CDR1 as SGDLS and CDR2 as YYNGEE. Trimming cost V 3 bases and J 1 base, with 7 bases left between them. The CDR3 runs to 13 residues. CDR3 bases: TGTGCCAGCAGCGCCGACCAGAACACTGAAGCTTTCTTT. Its protein product is CASSADQNTEAFF.

This clonotype was seen ten or more times. The V gene is TRBV7-2, the J gene TRBJ1-2, with 11 bases identical to TRBD1. From germline, CDR1 is SGHTA and CDR2 FQGNSA. CDR3 length equals 14 residues. The trim removed 4 bases at V and 8 bases at J, leaving 6 bases unmatched. CDR3 coding DNA: TGTGCCAGCAGCTCCGCCGGGACAGGGGGAGGCTACACCTTC. It encodes CASSSAGTGGGYTF. The complete variable domain, with remaining parts taken from reference TRBV7-2 and TRBJ1-2, reads GAGVSQSPSNKVTEKGKDVELRCDPISGHTALYWYRQSLGQGLEFLIYFQGNSAPDKSGLPSDRFSAERTGGSVSTLTIQRTQQEDSAVYLCASSSAGTGGGYTFGSGTRLTVV.